These 30 T cell receptor beta chains share one sample of origin, sequenced in a study of blood T cell repertoires in COVID-19. Clones were read by immunoSEQ multiplex PCR, and TCRdb kept only the in-frame ones, dropping some. The table lists 220,000 or so clones, 84% of them singletons. The sample comprised peripheral blood. These receptors all come from a woman aged 25 to 45 who had recovered from COVID-19.

The V gene is TRBV4-1, the J gene TRBJ2-7; D may be TRBD2 (5 bases). V shed 4 bases and J shed 1 base, with 14 bases lying between them. The CDR3 has 15 amino acids. Germline V CDR1 and CDR2: MGHRA, YSYEKL. The CDR3 DNA follows: TGCGCCAGCAGCCGAAATAAGGACTCGTCCTACGAGCAGTACTTC. Residues: CASSRNKDSSYEQYF.

This chain links TRBV5-8 with TRBJ1-5; unclear D gene. Trimming took off 0 bases at V and 3 bases at J, with 10 bases between the two ends. This CDR3 is 15 amino acids long. Looked up from germline, CDR1 is SGHTS and CDR2 is YDEGEE. CDR3 nucleotide sequence: TGTGCCAGCAGCTTGGCCGGCGGCTTCAATCAGCCCCAGCATTTT. Its translation: CASSLAGGFNQPQHF.

The chain combines TRBV28 with TRBJ2-2, with D maybe TRBD2 (5 bases). The CDR3 spans 17 residues. CDR1 and CDR2 from the germline V gene are MDHEN and SYDVKM. V lost 4 bases and J 0 bases, leaving 15 bases between the germline ends. CDR3 loop: CASSSFRRAPNTGELFF. CDR3 bases: TGTGCCAGCAGTTCGTTTCGGCGGGCCCCGAACACCGGGGAGCTGTTTTTT.

This clone was counted a few times. This chain connects TRBV30 to TRBJ1-1, with D unclear. Trimming left V 0 bases short and J 7 bases short, with 9 bases between. Germline CDR1 is GTSNPN and CDR2 is SVGIG (reference sequence). The CDR3 length is 12 residues. CDR3 coding DNA: TGTGCCTGGAGTGTACAACTAGTTGAAGCTTTCTTT. It yields the protein CAWSVQLVEAFF.

J is TRBJ1-3 and V is TRBV30; 8 positions agree with TRBD1. CDR1 is GTSNPN, CDR2 SVGIG, per germline (reference sequence). V lost 4 bases to trimming and J lost 2 bases; unmatched junction nucleotides: 7. The CDR3 is made up of 15 amino acids. CDR3 residues: CAWTGTGEPGNTIYF. In DNA form, the CDR3 reads TGTGCCTGGACGGGGACAGGAGAGCCTGGAAACACCATATATTTT.

In this sample, this clone turned up once. The chain has TRBV6-5 and TRBJ2-5; no clear D gene. Trimming pared 6 bases from V and 6 bases from J, leaving 17 bases between. The germline CDR1 and CDR2 sequences are MNHEY and SVGAGI. The CDR3 spans 14 residues. The CDR3 region has the DNA TGTGCCAGCAGCTGGGCCCCAAAATCGCAGACCCAGTACTTC. Translated, it gives CASSWAPKSQTQYF.

The chain employs TRBV5-1 and TRBJ1-1; TRBD1 aligns across 11 bases. Germline V gene lookup returns CDR1 SGHRS and CDR2 YFSETQ. This CDR3 has 16 residues. The junction had 12 bases not matched to a gene; V was cut back by 6 bases and J by 5 bases. The CDR3 region is CASNLGQGALRTEAFF. In DNA, the CDR3 is TGCGCCAGCAACCTCGGACAGGGGGCCCTGAGGACTGAAGCTTTCTTT.

The rearrangement links TRBV10-2 to TRBJ1-2; 7 nucleotides align to TRBD1. The CDR3 runs 12 residues. Germline lookup yields CDR1 WSHSY and CDR2 SAAADI. Trimming took 7 bases from V and 2 from J; bases not matched to a gene: 1. The CDR3 coding sequence is TGCGCCAGCACACAGGGGAACTATGGCTACACCTTC. This gives the protein CASTQGNYGYTF.

The V call is TRBV6-6, the J call TRBJ2-1; the D gene is possibly TRBD1 (5 bases). Germline CDR1 and CDR2: MNHNY and SVGAGI (reference sequence). Trimming took off 0 bases at V and 10 bases at J, with 19 bases between the two ends. The CDR3 sequence is 16 residues long. DNA for the CDR3: TGTGCCAGCAGTTACTCGGCAAGGGGCCCATCGACGGAGCAGTTCTTC. The encoded protein is CASSYSARGPSTEQFF.

This clone has more than one count but fewer than ten. This rearrangement joins TRBV18 to TRBJ2-7; 10 nucleotides agree with TRBD1. Germline lookup yields CDR1 KGHSH and CDR2 LQKENI. J was trimmed by 6 bases and V by 6 bases; bases with no gene match: 11. The CDR3 runs 15 residues. The DNA for the CDR3 is TGTGCCAGCTCCCCGACCGGGACAGGGGTTGGCGAGCAGTACTTC. Translating gives CASSPTGTGVGEQYF.

The V gene is TRBV12-2, the J gene TRBJ2-7; no check of the table's D call, TRBD2, against the DNA was made. TRBV12-2 corresponds to a pseudogene. CDR3 length equals 14 residues. CDR3 sequence: CASRLGGSSYEQYF. The CDR3 DNA reads as TGTGCAAGTCGCTTAGGCGGGAGCTCCTACGAGCAGTACTTC.

The CDR3 bases are TGTGCCAGCAGTTCTCAGGGTTACTATGGCTACACCTTC. It translates to CASSSQGYYGYTF. The chain employs TRBV6-2 or TRBV6-3 and TRBJ1-2; tentatively, D is TRBD1 (5 bases). Trimming took 4 bases from V and 3 from J, leaving 9 bases between them. This CDR3 region has 13 residues. CDR1 and CDR2 (germline): MNHEY, SVGEGT.

The chain is built from TRBV5-1 and TRBJ2-7; 11 bases are shared with TRBD2. CDR1 is SGHRS, CDR2 YFSETQ, per germline. This CDR3 region has 17 residues. V lost 3 bases, J lost 1 base, and 9 bases stayed unmatched. The CDR3 loop reads CASSSRTSGRTSYEQYF. The CDR3, as DNA: TGCGCCAGCAGCTCCAGGACTAGCGGGCGCACTTCCTACGAGCAGTACTTC. The full variable domain, its missing parts supplied by reference TRBV5-1 and TRBJ2-7, is KAGVTQTPRYLIKTRGQQVTLSCSPISGHRSVSWYQQTPGQGLQFLFEYFSETQRNKGNFPGRFSGRQFSNSRSEMNVSTLELGDSALYLCASSSRTSGRTSYEQYFGPGTRLTVT.

The chain couples TRBV27 to TRBJ2-5; 9 bases match TRBD2. Germline V CDR1 and CDR2: MNHEY, SMNVEV (reference sequence). V gave up 7 bases and J gave up 5 bases; unmatched junction bases: 8. This CDR3 spans 14 amino acids. CDR3 amino acids: CASTRAGGRETQYF. CDR3 in DNA: TGTGCCAGCACCCGAGCGGGAGGCCGGGAGACCCAGTACTTC.

This rearrangement joins TRBV3-1 (or the pseudogene TRBV3-2) to TRBJ1-4; D not resolved. This CDR3 has 14 amino acids. With 0 bases removed from V and 8 bases from J, the gap between germline ends came to 10 bases. Germline V lookup: CDR1 LGHDT, CDR2 YNNKEL (reference sequence). DNA for the CDR3: TGTGCCAGCAGCCAAGAGGGCACATCCGAAAAACTGTTTTTT. This gives the protein CASSQEGTSEKLFF.

The V call is TRBV29-1, the J call TRBJ2-7, with D possibly matching TRBD1 (6 bases). Germline V gene lookup returns CDR1 SQVTM and CDR2 ANQGSEA. This CDR3 is 13 amino acids long. V lost 7 bases to trimming and J lost 4 bases, with 17 bases between them. Written as DNA, the CDR3 is TGCAGCGGCAGGGACAACCTCGGGTACGAGCAGTACTTC. Translating it yields CSGRDNLGYEQYF.

V and J are TRBV5-1 and TRBJ1-1; 8 positions agree with TRBD1. CDR1 and CDR2 (germline): SGHRS, YFSETQ. The CDR3 loop spans 16 amino acids. Unmatched junction bases numbered 13, after V lost 4 bases and J lost 5 bases. CDR3 bases: TGCGCCAGCAGCCAGGGACAGGTCTCTAGAGGGACTGAAGCTTTCTTT. Translating it yields CASSQGQVSRGTEAFF.

V gene TRBV12-3 or TRBV12-4 combines with J gene TRBJ2-3; unclear D gene. The germline V and J ends were trimmed by 3 bases and 3 bases, with 7 bases remaining between them. This CDR3 region has 13 residues. The CDR3 here is CASSFARTDTQYF. The DNA for the CDR3 is TGTGCCAGCAGTTTCGCGCGGACAGATACGCAGTATTTT.

This clone was observed a single time. The chain uses TRBV3-1 (or the pseudogene TRBV3-2) and TRBJ2-4, with 13 bases that match TRBD2. CDR3 size: 17 residues. The germline gives CDR1 LGHDT, CDR2 YNNKEL (reference sequence). V gave up 0 bases and J gave up 9 bases; unmatched junction bases: 8. The CDR3 nucleotides are TGTGCCAGCAGCCAAGATCTTGGAGGACTAGCGGGAGTCATTCAGTACTTC. Encoded protein: CASSQDLGGLAGVIQYF.

The chain is built from TRBV27 and TRBJ2-7; possibly TRBD2 for D (5 bases). Trimming pared 2 bases from V and 6 bases from J, leaving 17 bases between. The CDR3 consists of 15 residues. Germline V gives CDR1 MNHEY, CDR2 SMNVEV (reference sequence). CDR3: CASSLGGPVVGEQYF. CDR3 DNA sequence: TGTGCCAGCAGTTTAGGAGGTCCCGTGGTTGGCGAGCAGTACTTC.

V usage is TRBV19 and J usage is TRBJ1-1; no reliable D call. The CDR3 length is 16 residues. Germline CDR1 and CDR2: LNHDA and SQIVND (reference sequence). Trimming removed 1 base at V and 0 bases at J, with 12 bases between. The CDR3 sequence is CASSIGPSFMNTEAFF. In nucleotides, the CDR3 is TGTGCCAGTAGTATAGGGCCTTCCTTCATGAACACTGAAGCTTTCTTT.

The chain couples TRBV5-6 to TRBJ2-7; no firm D call. Per germline, CDR1 SGHDT and CDR2 YYEEEE. V lost 2 bases to trimming and J lost 6 bases, with 12 bases between them. This CDR3 is 13 amino acids long. CDR3 coding DNA: TGTGCCAGCAGCTTAGACGTGGGCCTCGAGCAGTACTTC. This encodes CASSLDVGLEQYF.

The chain employs TRBV19 and TRBJ2-7; 13 bases are shared with TRBD2. This CDR3 comprises 17 residues. V lost 5 bases, J lost 5 bases, and 12 bases stayed unmatched. The germline V gene has CDR1 LNHDA and CDR2 SQIVND (reference sequence). The DNA of the CDR3 is TGTGCCAGTAGTTCCCTCATCAGGACTAGCGGGAGCAACGAGCAGTACTTC. It specifies CASSSLIRTSGSNEQYF.

The chain links TRBV6-5 to TRBJ2-7; 7 positions agree with TRBD2. J was trimmed by 3 bases and V by 6 bases; bases with no gene match: 11. This CDR3 contains 15 residues. Germline assignment: CDR1 MNHEY and CDR2 SVGAGI. The CDR3 DNA is TGTGCCAGCAGCGGTGGGCCGGGGGGTCTCTACGAGCAGTACTTC. Translated: CASSGGPGGLYEQYF.

V and J are TRBV12-3 or TRBV12-4 and TRBJ1-1, with 12 nucleotides matching TRBD1. After removal of 3 bases from V and 8 bases from J, the junction contained 1 base not matched to a gene. The CDR3 is 13 residues long. For the CDR3, the DNA is TGTGCCAGCAGTTTTGGGACAGGGGGCGAAGCTTTCTTT. Its translation: CASSFGTGGEAFF.

This rearrangement joins TRBV29-1 to TRBJ1-1; no clear D. V dropped 4 bases and J dropped 2 bases, with 11 bases sitting between them. Germline V gene sequence: CDR1 SQVTM, CDR2 ANQGSEA. The CDR3 is made up of 13 amino acids. Written as DNA, the CDR3 is TGCAGCGTTGCCGAGGGCACAAACACTGAAGCTTTCTTT. Protein: CSVAEGTNTEAFF. The variable domain in full, completed from reference TRBV29-1 and TRBJ1-1, reads SAVISQKPSRDICQRGTSLTIQCQVDSQVTMMFWYRQQPGQSLTLIATANQGSEATYESGFVIDKFPISRPNLTFSTLTVSNMSPEDSSIYLCSVAEGTNTEAFFGQGTRLTVV.

The J gene is TRBJ1-3, the V gene TRBV30; D not certain. The CDR3 has 15 residues. Germline assignment: CDR1 GTSNPN and CDR2 SVGIG (reference sequence). V lost 2 bases to trimming and J lost 2 bases, with 13 bases between them. The CDR3: CAWSFRGGTGNTIYF. CDR3 nucleotides: TGTGCCTGGAGTTTTCGGGGAGGAACTGGAAACACCATATATTTT.

The V gene is TRBV9, the J gene TRBJ2-1; 9 bases line up with TRBD1. The ends lost 3 bases at V and 6 bases at J; junction bases unmatched: 13. The V gene's germline CDR1 is SGDLS and CDR2 YYNGEE. This CDR3 comprises 17 residues. The CDR3 DNA reads TGTGCCAGCAGCGAGTACGGTAGGACAGGGGTCCCCAATGAGCAGTTCTTC. It is translated as CASSEYGRTGVPNEQFF.

This clone was seen a single time. The rearrangement joins TRBV3-1 (or the pseudogene TRBV3-2) to TRBJ2-7; 7 bases map to TRBD1. From germline, CDR1 is LGHDT and CDR2 YNNKEL (reference sequence). With V trimmed by 6 bases and J by 0 bases, 11 bases remained unmatched. The CDR3 consists of 16 residues. This CDR3 reads CASRGSGQRSSYEQYF. The CDR3 bases are TGTGCCAGCAGGGGATCGGGACAGAGGAGCTCCTACGAGCAGTACTTC.

The rearrangement joins TRBV10-3 to TRBJ2-3, with TRBD1 matching 8 bases. V lost 6 bases and J lost 6; bases outside the gene matches: 8. In germline, CDR1 is ENHRY, CDR2 SYGVKD. This CDR3 region has 14 residues. CDR3 protein: CAIRSSGGPDTQYF. The CDR3 DNA follows: TGTGCCATCAGGTCCTCAGGGGGCCCGGATACGCAGTATTTT.